The source of this T cell receptor beta chain is a study of blood T cells in healthy people across ages. V lost 3 bases and J 3 bases, leaving 9 bases between the germline ends. Per the germline V gene, CDR1 is SGHRS and CDR2 is YFSETQ. The CDR3 spans 14 residues. A second PCR, run for roughly 7 to 12 cycles, used a sample-barcoded 5' primer plus a J-beta primer mix. TCRdb ran MiXCR on the 5' RACE reads and lists one entry per CDR3 protein. The sample lists around 1,500,000 distinct CDR3 sequences; 42% were seen once. Per sample, at least 6 micrograms of total RNA were extracted. Regarding the study as a whole: The study found more naive CD4+ cells and higher diversity in long-lived than aged donors.

This clonotype has more than one count but fewer than ten. Its antigen is not known. The sequence was obtained from a woman in her late teens or twenties in good health. This chain connects TRBV5-1 to TRBJ2-2; D ambiguous. The source material was blood. For the CDR3, the DNA is TGCGCCAGCAGCTCAGCTACGTACACCGGGGAGCTGTTTTTT. It yields the protein CASSSATYTGELFF.